Listed here is a single T cell receptor (beta chain). Germline V gene sequence: CDR1 LGHNA, CDR2 YNFKEQ. Between the trimmed V and J ends, which lost 0 bases and 7 bases, there was a span of 6 bases. The CDR3 loop spans 13 amino acids. This entry comes from a study of OX40 agonist ivuxolimab in advanced cancers. Repertoires were generated with immunoSEQ multiplex PCR, while TCRdb's copy carries only in-frame clones and drops some. The table has just over 7,500 clones, more than 80% seen once. Sequencing was performed on CD4+ or CD8+ T cells sorted from blood, taken in a trial of the OX40 agonist ivuxolimab. The chain recombines TRBV4-2 with TRBJ2-2; the D is unclear. This receptor was obtained from an adult with an advanced solid tumor such as melanoma, head and neck, liver or kidney cancer. As DNA, the CDR3 is TGTGCCAGCAGCCAAGAGGGGTTCGGGGAGCTGTTTTTT. Protein product: CASSQEGFGELFF.